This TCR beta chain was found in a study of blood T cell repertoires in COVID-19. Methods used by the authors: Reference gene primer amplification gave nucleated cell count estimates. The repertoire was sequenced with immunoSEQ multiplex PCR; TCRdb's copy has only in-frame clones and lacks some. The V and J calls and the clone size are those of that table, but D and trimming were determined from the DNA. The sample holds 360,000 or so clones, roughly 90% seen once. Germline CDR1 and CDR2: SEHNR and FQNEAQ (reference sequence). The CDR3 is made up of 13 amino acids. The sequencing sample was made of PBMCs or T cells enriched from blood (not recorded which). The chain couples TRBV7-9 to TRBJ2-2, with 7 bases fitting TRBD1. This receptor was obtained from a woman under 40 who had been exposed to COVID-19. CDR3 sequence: CAPTGLTTGELFF. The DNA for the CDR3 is TGTGCTCCGACAGGGCTTACCACCGGGGAGCTGTTTTTT.